Listed here are 18 T cell receptor beta chains from one sample, sequenced in a study of PD-1 blockade in classical Hodgkin lymphoma. Every patient had relapsed following autologous stem cell transplantation, and cohorts differed in brentuximab vedotin exposure. TCRdb's table, derived via immunoSEQ multiplex PCR, lists solely in-frame clones and lacks some. Of tens of thousands of clones listed, around 70% were seen once; the top ten hold about 15%. Material: peripheral blood mononuclear cells (PBMCs), obtained before the second cycle of nivolumab. These receptors all stem from a human donor with classical Hodgkin lymphoma.

V and J are TRBV10-3 and TRBJ2-5; 9 bases agree with TRBD2. With V trimmed by 6 bases and J by 2 bases, 4 bases remained unmatched. The length of the CDR3 is 14 residues. The germline V gene encodes CDR1 ENHRY and CDR2 SYGVKD. CDR3 sequence reads: CAIRGAGGQETQYF. As DNA, the CDR3 is TGTGCCATCAGAGGAGCGGGGGGACAAGAGACCCAGTACTTC.

A few counts support this clone. The V and J genes are TRBV5-4 and TRBJ1-6, with 7 bases matching TRBD1. Germline CDR1 reads SGHNT; CDR2 reads YYREEE (reference sequence). The CDR3 loop spans 15 amino acids. J lost 7 bases, V lost 4 bases, and 8 bases had no gene match. CDR3 in DNA: TGTGCCAGCAGCGTGTCGGGACAGCCCAATTCACCCCTCCACTTT. Its protein is CASSVSGQPNSPLHF.

This sequence joins TRBV7-2 and TRBJ2-1, with a tentative D call TRBD2 (5 bases). CDR3 length equals 15 residues. The V gene lost 0 bases and the J gene lost 3 bases, with 9 bases spanning the gap. Germline values: CDR1 SGHTA, CDR2 FQGNSA. The CDR3 protein is CASSLAHGGYNEQFF. For the CDR3, the DNA is TGTGCCAGCAGCTTAGCGCATGGAGGCTACAATGAGCAGTTCTTC. Looking up the rest from reference TRBV7-2 and TRBJ2-1 gives the full variable domain: GAGVSQSPSNKVTEKGKDVELRCDPISGHTALYWYRQSLGQGLEFLIYFQGNSAPDKSGLPSDRFSAERTGGSVSTLTIQRTQQEDSAVYLCASSLAHGGYNEQFFGPGTRLTVL.

This chain uses TRBV6-1 with TRBJ2-7; possibly TRBD2 for D (5 bases). V was pared by 3 bases and J by 2 bases, with 11 bases between. There are 14 residues in the CDR3. The germline V gene encodes CDR1 MNHNS and CDR2 SASEGT. CDR3 in DNA: TGTGCCAGCAGTGACGTCGGGGATACCTACGAGCAGTACGTC. It codes for CASSDVGDTYEQYV.

The chain couples TRBV4-3 to TRBJ1-1; tentatively, D is TRBD1 (6 bases). The CDR3 totals 15 residues. Germline V CDR1 and CDR2: LGHNA, YSLEER. V lost 0 bases and J 4 bases, leaving 12 bases between the germline ends. The chain's CDR3 is CASSQDRGWGTEAFF. In nucleotides, the CDR3 is TGCGCCAGCAGCCAAGACAGGGGATGGGGCACTGAAGCTTTCTTT.

This chain connects TRBV6-6 to TRBJ2-1, with unresolved D. Germline V gene data show CDR1 as MNHNY and CDR2 as SVGAGI (reference sequence). Deletions cut 6 bases from V and 0 bases from J, with 9 bases between. The CDR3 is 14 amino acids. This CDR3 is CASSLPGSYNEQFF. The CDR3 nucleotides are TGTGCCAGCAGCTTGCCCGGCTCCTACAATGAGCAGTTCTTC.

A remark on this clone: One junction end disagrees with the germline gene, perhaps due to a read error. The chain couples TRBV5-4 to TRBJ2-3, with D perhaps TRBD1 or TRBD2 (6 bases each). The CDR3 spans 16 residues. The germline CDR1 and CDR2 sequences are SGHNT and YYREEE (reference sequence). The CDR3 coding sequence is TGTGCCAGCAGCTTGGCACTCGTGGGGGGCACGGATACGCAGTATTTT. Translation: CASSLALVGGTDTQYF. The whole variable domain, remainder taken from reference TRBV5-4 and TRBJ2-3, is ETGVTQSPTHLIKTRGQQVTLRCSSQSGHNTVSWYQQALGQGPQFIFQYYREEENGRGNFPPRFSGLQFPNYSSELNVNALELDDSALYLCASSLALVGGTDTQYFGPGTRLTVL.

The rearrangement joins TRBV5-1 to TRBJ2-3; tentatively, D is TRBD2 (6 bases). Germline V gene lookup returns CDR1 SGHRS and CDR2 YFSETQ. The CDR3 runs to 15 residues. Trimming shortened V by 0 bases and J by 5 bases, and 13 bases separated the two germline ends. The CDR3 sequence is CASSLEGGTGDTQYF. The CDR3 DNA reads as TGCGCCAGCAGCTTGGAGGGCGGGACGGGAGATACGCAGTATTTT.

The chain carries TRBV18 and TRBJ2-1; TRBD1 matches 9 bases. Germline V gene sequence: CDR1 KGHSH, CDR2 LQKENI. V trimming: 2 bases; J trimming: 6 bases; junction bases outside the gene matches: 11. This CDR3 is 17 amino acids long. For the CDR3, the DNA is TGTGCCAGCTCACCATATGGCGGGACAGGGTTGGGCAATGAGCAGTTCTTC. Encoded protein: CASSPYGGTGLGNEQFF.

This chain links TRBV29-1 with TRBJ2-5, with 8 bases that match TRBD2. V was clipped by 6 bases and J by 7 bases; unmatched bases: 13. Germline V CDR1 and CDR2: SQVTM, ANQGSEA. This CDR3 region has 14 residues. Here the CDR3 DNA reads TGCAGCGTGGAACCGGGACTAGAGGCCGGGACCCAGTACTTC. It translates to CSVEPGLEAGTQYF.

The chain employs TRBV4-1 and TRBJ1-5; D not certain. The CDR3 has 15 residues. Germline values: CDR1 MGHRA, CDR2 YSYEKL. V lost 1 base to trimming and J lost 7 bases, with 14 bases between them. The DNA of the CDR3 is TGCGCCAGCAGCCAAGCTTCGGGGTCGGGCCAGCCCCAGCATTTT. Protein product: CASSQASGSGQPQHF.

The chain is built from TRBV4-1 and TRBJ2-4; no reliable D call. This CDR3 region has 17 residues. Germline V gene sequence: CDR1 MGHRA, CDR2 YSYEKL. Trimming removed 4 bases at V and 0 bases at J, with 16 bases between. The CDR3: CASSLTDGLLAKNIQYF. CDR3 in DNA: TGCGCCAGCAGCCTCACGGACGGCCTTCTAGCCAAAAACATTCAGTACTTC.

By share, this clone ranks as medium-sized. The rearrangement links TRBV18 to TRBJ2-1; D unclear. CDR3 length equals 12 residues. V lost 3 bases to trimming and J lost 8 bases, with 8 bases between them. The germline V gene has CDR1 KGHSH and CDR2 LQKENI. The CDR3 region is CASSPSSDEQFF. CDR3 DNA: TGTGCCAGCTCACCTAGCTCGGATGAGCAGTTCTTC.

This clone was observed a few times. The V and J genes are TRBV5-1 and TRBJ2-4, with TRBD1 matching 7 bases. The germline gives CDR1 SGHRS, CDR2 YFSETQ. After removal of 2 bases from V and 7 bases from J, the junction contained 0 bases not matched to a gene. The CDR3 extends over 12 amino acids. The CDR3 protein is CASSLQGNIQYF. CDR3 in DNA: TGCGCCAGCAGCTTACAGGGGAACATTCAGTACTTC.

V and J are TRBV21-1 and TRBJ2-3; TRBD1 reflects the table's D call only, with no check against the DNA. TRBV21-1 is noted as a pseudogene. The CDR3 totals 15 residues. The CDR3 protein is CASTRDRPSTDTQYF. The CDR3 region has the DNA TGTGCCAGCACCAGGGACAGACCTAGCACAGATACGCAGTATTTT.

V gene TRBV5-6 combines with J gene TRBJ2-7; D call uncertain. The germline gives CDR1 SGHDT, CDR2 YYEEEE. The CDR3 totals 17 residues. Trimming cost V 2 bases and J 0 bases, with 18 bases left between them. The CDR3 loop reads CASSFLGKGSGSYEQYV. The DNA for the CDR3 is TGTGCCAGCAGCTTTCTGGGTAAGGGAAGTGGCTCCTACGAGCAGTACGTC.

The gene calls are TRBV9 and TRBJ2-3, with D possibly TRBD1 on 5 matching bases. Trimming pared 4 bases from V and 2 bases from J, leaving 14 bases between. The germline V gene has CDR1 SGDLS and CDR2 YYNGEE. The CDR3 has 15 amino acids. The CDR3 nucleotides read TGTGCCAGCAGCCCGCACAGACAGCCCACAGATACGCAGTATTTT. Protein sequence: CASSPHRQPTDTQYF.

This sequence joins TRBV18 and TRBJ1-2, with TRBD1 as a possible D gene (6 bases). Germline values: CDR1 KGHSH, CDR2 LQKENI. The CDR3 runs to 14 residues. The V gene lost 3 bases and the J gene lost 8 bases, with 16 bases spanning the gap. Here the CDR3 reads CASSPAGGSNGYTF. CDR3 nucleotides: TGTGCCAGCTCACCGGCCGGGGGCAGTAACGGCTACACCTTC. The full variable domain, rest sourced from reference TRBV18 and TRBJ1-2, is NAGVMQNPRHLVRRRGQEARLRCSPMKGHSHVYWYRQLPEEGLKFMVYLQKENIIDESGMPKERFSAEFPKEGPSILRIQQVVRGDSAAYFCASSPAGGSNGYTFGSGTRLTVV.